One and the same sample provided the 28 T cell receptor beta chains below, sequenced in a study of identical twins. TCRdb used MiXCR to reprocess the 5' RACE reads, holding one entry per CDR3 protein. Of a few hundred thousand distinct CDR3 sequences listed, roughly an eighth are singletons. The same sample was also used in a study of yellow fever vaccine responses in identical twins.

Sequencing was done on a sample of memory (CD45RO+) T cells sorted from blood. These receptors were collected from a young woman in good health.

The chain links TRBV4-2 to TRBJ2-7; 11 bases line up with TRBD1. The ends lost 2 bases at V and 5 bases at J; junction bases unmatched: 8. Germline V lookup: CDR1 LGHNA, CDR2 YNFKEQ. CDR3 length equals 16 residues. This chain's CDR3 is CASSQTPGQGDHEQYF. The CDR3, as DNA: TGTGCCAGCAGCCAAACACCGGGACAGGGGGACCACGAGCAGTACTTC.

This clonotype was seen more than once but under ten times. This chain joins TRBV4-2 and TRBJ2-2; D possibly corresponds to TRBD2 (6 bases). Germline CDR1 LGHNA, CDR2 YNFKEQ. V shed 4 bases and J shed 7 bases, with 10 bases lying between them. CDR3 length: 13 residues. The CDR3 is CASSRGDSGELFF. For the CDR3, the DNA is TGTGCCAGCAGCCGGGGGGATAGCGGGGAGCTGTTTTTT.

In this sample, this clonotype turned up many times. The V and J genes are TRBV29-1 and TRBJ2-5; D is undetermined. The CDR3 has 11 amino acids. Trimming removed 7 bases from V and 3 bases from J, with 9 bases in between. Per germline, CDR1 SQVTM and CDR2 ANQGSEA. CDR3: CSGSIEETQYF. The CDR3 nucleotides are TGCAGCGGCTCTATAGAAGAGACCCAGTACTTC.

The J gene is TRBJ1-3, the V gene TRBV6-1, with D perhaps TRBD1 (5 bases). Germline V gene data show CDR1 as MNHNS and CDR2 as SASEGT. The V gene lost 6 bases and the J gene lost 0 bases, with 18 bases spanning the gap. The CDR3 covers 17 residues. The CDR3 protein is CASRALQGATSGNTIYF. The CDR3 DNA sequence: TGTGCCAGCAGGGCCCTCCAGGGCGCGACCTCTGGAAACACCATATATTTT.

The chain combines TRBV6-1 with TRBJ2-1; 7 positions agree with TRBD1. CDR1 and CDR2 from the germline V gene are MNHNS and SASEGT. The length of the CDR3 is 17 residues. With V trimmed by 5 bases and J by 0 bases, 10 bases remained unmatched. The CDR3 sequence: CASSKSQGQSSYNEQFF. The CDR3 DNA sequence: TGTGCCAGCAGTAAGTCACAGGGGCAGAGCTCCTACAATGAGCAGTTCTTC.

This clonotype was recorded a few times. This rearrangement joins TRBV5-1 to TRBJ1-4; D is undetermined. Germline V gene data show CDR1 as SGHRS and CDR2 as YFSETQ. The CDR3 length is 15 residues. V gave up 3 bases and J gave up 4 bases, with 13 bases separating them. In DNA, the CDR3 is TGCGCCAGCAGCTCTGGCGGATCTTTTAATGAAAAACTGTTTTTT. Residues: CASSSGGSFNEKLFF.

This chain connects TRBV7-9 to TRBJ1-4; no clear D. V was trimmed by 2 bases and J by 0 bases, leaving 7 bases between them. Germline V gene lookup returns CDR1 SEHNR and CDR2 FQNEAQ (reference sequence). The CDR3 is 15 residues long. The CDR3 bases are TGTGCCAGCAGCTTACTGATTGCAACTAATGAAAAACTGTTTTTT. Translated, it gives CASSLLIATNEKLFF.

This chain connects TRBV6-5 to TRBJ2-1; a weak D match, TRBD2 (6 bases). V was shortened by 1 base and J by 8 bases, with 18 bases between the two germline ends. Germline loops: CDR1 MNHEY, CDR2 SVGAGI. The CDR3 length is 16 residues. CDR3 loop: CASSYFGLSTGDEQFF. CDR3 nucleotide sequence: TGTGCCAGCAGTTACTTCGGCCTAAGTACGGGGGATGAGCAGTTCTTC.

On this clonotype: A read error may be the cause here, since a much bigger clone is one base away. The chain uses TRBV10-3 and TRBJ2-6; 7 bases fit TRBD1. J was trimmed by 0 bases and V by 6 bases; bases with no gene match: 8. Germline lookup yields CDR1 ENHRY and CDR2 SYGVKD. The CDR3 runs 17 residues. The CDR3 region has the DNA TGTGCCATCAGGAAGGACAGGTCTGACTCTGGGGCCAACGTCCTGACTTTC. This encodes CAIRKDRSDSGANVLTF.

This clonotype was counted between two and nine times. This rearrangement joins TRBV2 to TRBJ1-6, with 9 bases fitting TRBD1. Germline V CDR1 and CDR2: SNHLY, FYNNEI. The CDR3 sequence is 13 residues long. J was trimmed by 9 bases and V by 6 bases; bases with no gene match: 3. CDR3 nucleotides: TGTGCCAGCAGGGGACAGGGAAGTTCACCCCTCCACTTT. Translated: CASRGQGSSPLHF.

This clonotype was counted a few times. The chain has TRBV7-2 and TRBJ2-1; D is uncertain. The CDR3 has 13 residues. Germline values: CDR1 SGHTA, CDR2 FQGNSA. Trimming cost V 2 bases and J 9 bases, with 11 bases left between them. The CDR3 reads CASSLNGLGEQFF. DNA of the CDR3: TGTGCCAGCAGCTTAAATGGCCTAGGTGAGCAGTTCTTC.

In the case of this clonotype: This may stem from a read error, because a much larger clone lies one nucleotide away. The CDR3 region has the DNA TGTGCCAGCTCGCCTAGCGGGAGGCTGGCGCAGTTCTTC. This gives the protein CASSPSGRLAQFF. The chain combines TRBV7-8 with TRBJ2-1; 11 bases agree with TRBD2. The V and J ends lost 8 bases and 12 bases, in that order; junction bases with no gene match: 9. This CDR3 is built from 13 residues. Germline V gene sequence: CDR1 SGHVS, CDR2 FQNEAQ.

The rearrangement uses TRBV24-1 and TRBJ2-7; perhaps D is TRBD1 or TRBD2 (5 bases each). Trimming removed 5 bases from V and 6 bases from J, with 16 bases in between. CDR3 size: 14 residues. Germline values: CDR1 KGHDR, CDR2 SFDVKD. The CDR3 spells CATSAGTKPSEQYF. DNA of the CDR3: TGTGCCACCAGTGCGGGGACCAAACCCTCCGAGCAGTACTTC.

In its sample, this clonotype was seen many times. The chain joins TRBV7-9 to TRBJ2-7; unclear D gene. Trimming took 0 bases from V and 4 from J, leaving 10 bases between them. This CDR3 has 14 residues. Looked up from germline, CDR1 is SEHNR and CDR2 is FQNEAQ (reference sequence). The CDR3, as DNA: TGTGCCAGCAGCTTAGCGTTCAGCCCTTACGAGCAGTACTTC. This translates into CASSLAFSPYEQYF.

At least ten counts were recorded for this clonotype. This chain uses TRBV12-3 or TRBV12-4 with TRBJ2-1; TRBD1 is a possible D gene (6 bases). V lost 5 bases to trimming and J lost 9 bases, with 17 bases between them. The CDR3 loop spans 14 amino acids. This CDR3 is CASSPLTGIGEQFF. The CDR3 nucleotides read TGTGCCAGCAGTCCCCTGACAGGTATTGGTGAGCAGTTCTTC.

A few counts support this clonotype. The chain employs TRBV4-3 and TRBJ2-5, with D possibly matching TRBD2 (5 bases). This CDR3 is built from 15 residues. With 0 bases removed from V and 4 bases from J, the gap between germline ends came to 12 bases. CDR1 and CDR2 from the germline V gene are LGHNA and YSLEER. The CDR3 region is CASSQEGWERETQYF. The CDR3 nucleotides read TGCGCCAGCAGCCAAGAAGGGTGGGAGCGAGAGACCCAGTACTTC.

The CDR3 DNA reads TGTGCCAGCAGCTCTAACAGGGTGTATAATGAAAAACTGTTTTTT. This translates into CASSSNRVYNEKLFF. J is TRBJ1-4 and V is TRBV7-8; D is perhaps TRBD1 (6 bases). CDR1 and CDR2 (germline): SGHVS, FQNEAQ. V was trimmed by 4 bases and J by 4 bases, leaving 13 bases between them. The CDR3 extends over 15 amino acids.

The chain's CDR3 is CASSLVGRGYTF. In DNA form, the CDR3 reads TGTGCCAGCAGTTTAGTAGGGCGCGGCTACACCTTC. The chain joins TRBV12-3 or TRBV12-4 to TRBJ1-2; D unresolved. The ends were cut back, 1 base at V and 8 bases at J, with 8 bases in the middle. The CDR3 consists of 12 residues.

The chain uses TRBV6-2 or TRBV6-3 and TRBJ2-7; D not certain. This CDR3 contains 15 residues. The germline V gene encodes CDR1 MNHEY and CDR2 SVGEGT. Between the trimmed V and J ends, which lost 5 bases and 3 bases, there was a span of 17 bases. The CDR3 DNA reads TGTGCCAGCAGTCCACTTTTTATCACGGGCTACGAGCAGTACTTC. The encoded protein is CASSPLFITGYEQYF.

This rearrangement joins TRBV10-3 to TRBJ1-2; D unresolved. Trimming removed 0 bases at V and 4 bases at J, with 6 bases between. The CDR3 length is 13 residues. Germline values: CDR1 ENHRY, CDR2 SYGVKD. The CDR3: CAISESTIYGYTF. The CDR3 nucleotides are TGTGCCATCAGTGAGTCTACGATCTATGGCTACACCTTC.

The chain has TRBV9 and TRBJ2-6; 12 bases line up with TRBD2. This CDR3 has 17 residues. Germline lookup yields CDR1 SGDLS and CDR2 YYNGEE. V was pared by 3 bases and J by 3 bases, with 4 bases of the junction left unmatched. Written as DNA, the CDR3 is TGTGCCAGCAGCGCTAGCGGGGGGGCTGGTGGGGCCAACGTCCTGACTTTC. Translating it yields CASSASGGAGGANVLTF.

This clonotype has only a few counts. The J gene is TRBJ2-3, the V gene TRBV27; tentative D call: TRBD2 (6 bases). Trimming removed 5 bases from V and 6 bases from J, with 15 bases in between. Germline lookup yields CDR1 MNHEY and CDR2 SMNVEV (reference sequence). The CDR3 totals 14 residues. The CDR3 sequence: CASSHRASGDTQYF. For the CDR3, the DNA is TGTGCCAGCAGTCACCGGGCAAGCGGGGATACGCAGTATTTT.

The J gene is TRBJ1-1, the V gene TRBV3-1, with D perhaps matching TRBD1 (5 bases). This CDR3 region has 15 residues. The germline gives CDR1 LGHDT, CDR2 YNNKEL (reference sequence). Trimming removed 4 bases at V and 5 bases at J, with 17 bases between. This CDR3 is CASSPRLVGGTEAFF. Here the CDR3 DNA reads TGTGCCAGCAGCCCCCGTTTGGTGGGGGGTACTGAAGCTTTCTTT.

In DNA form, the CDR3 reads TGTGCAAGTCGCTTAAAGACCACTGGACAGGGGATGTGTGAGACCCAGTACTTC. Protein sequence: CASRLKTTGQGMCETQYF. The chain combines TRBV12-2 with TRBJ2-5; the table names TRBD1, a call not compared with the DNA. TRBV12-2 is tagged as a pseudogene. The CDR3 sequence is 18 residues long.

The chain is built from TRBV18 and TRBJ1-5; D is uncertain. V was shortened by 1 base and J by 5 bases, with 6 bases between the two germline ends. Germline V CDR1 and CDR2: KGHSH, LQKENI. CDR3 length equals 13 residues. The CDR3: CASSPHGDQPQHF. The CDR3 DNA reads as TGTGCCAGCTCACCACACGGTGATCAGCCCCAGCATTTT.

This chain uses TRBV7-2 with TRBJ1-4; TRBD1 agrees at 7 bases. Germline trimming cut 5 bases from V and 4 bases from J; bases unmatched to any gene: 7. This CDR3 spans 15 amino acids. The V gene's germline CDR1 is SGHTA and CDR2 FQGNSA. The CDR3 sequence: CASSAQGVDNEKLFF. The CDR3 DNA reads TGTGCCAGCAGCGCCCAGGGGGTTGATAATGAAAAACTGTTTTTT.

V is TRBV11-2 and J is TRBJ2-3; 10 bases fit TRBD2. The germline V gene has CDR1 SGHAT and CDR2 FQNNGV. This CDR3 has 20 residues. J gave up 1 base and V 3 bases, and 16 bases lay outside the gene matches. The CDR3 DNA is TGTGCCAGCAGCTTCAAGCTCCGGACTAGCGGTTTTACAGGCACAGATACGCAGTATTTT. Translating gives CASSFKLRTSGFTGTDTQYF.

With regard to this clonotype: Its ends do not fully match the called genes, so a read error is possible. The chain joins TRBV27 to TRBJ1-2; tentative D call: TRBD1 (5 bases). The germline CDR1 and CDR2 sequences are MNHEY and SMNVEV (reference sequence). The CDR3 contains 17 residues. The CDR3 sequence is CANSTKPDGTVNYGYTF. For the CDR3, the DNA is TGTGCCAACAGTACTAAACCGGACGGGACGGTTAACTATGGCTACACCTTC.